This is a list of T cell receptor beta chains from one sample in a study of T cell responses to AZD1222 COVID-19 vaccine. Libraries were prepared by immunoSEQ multiplex PCR; TCRdb keeps only in-frame clonotypes and omits some of them. The sample lists roughly 120,000 clones; about 90% were seen once. The sample here was peripheral blood, taken 28 days after the second AZD1222 dose. The receptors come from an adult who received the AZD1222 COVID-19 vaccine. Both conserved end residues are trimmed from each CDR3.

v_gene | CDR3aa
TRBV28 | ASRGGGREKLF
TRBV27 | ASRNHNEKLF
TRBV29-1 | SVSGALNQPQH
TRBV18 | ASSQGQNYEQY
TRBV5-4 | ASSTDRSSGNTIY
TRBV15 | ATGVPGGTDTQY
TRBV18 | ASSLQSSGAF
TRBV27 | ASSLTPQHNEQF
TRBV6-5 | ASSYSDWDGGNTIY
TRBV27 | ASSSGSGRDTQY
TRBV19 | ATSRVQDSSGNTIY